This TCR beta chain was identified during a study of cytomegalovirus exposure and HLA in healthy donors. Looking at the study overall: Within the Caucasian-associated ancestry cluster were around four fifths of the approximately 370 genotyped donors. Study-wide points: Data from an earlier analysis indicated that most TCR beta V segments were productive either about 90% or about 30% of the time. One cluster of highly shared sequence variants probably arose as a sequencing artifact. In vitro experiments confirmed that three CMV-associated chains were specific for CMV antigens.

PCR employed 60 Vbeta and 13 Jbeta primers. Libraries were prepared by immunoSEQ multiplex PCR; TCRdb keeps only in-frame clonotypes and omits some of them. Of some 100,000 clones detected, 76% appear once; the ten largest clones hold 4.1%. About this clone: Its antigen is currently unknown. One end of the junction is discordant with germline, which a read error may explain.

Germline V lookup: CDR1 SEHNR, CDR2 FQNEAQ (reference sequence). This CDR3 region has 12 residues. The source of this sequence is a man in his forties in good health and CMV-seronegative. Sequenced sample: PBMCs. The gene calls are TRBV7-9 and TRBJ2-7; D is ambiguous. The CDR3 DNA follows: TGTTCCAGCAGCTTAGGTACCTACGAGCAGTACTTC. It is translated as CSSSLGTYEQYF.